This TCR beta chain was profiled in a study of blood T cell repertoires in COVID-19. Across the whole study: Acute and convalescent COVID-19 specimens originated in the United States, Italy and Spain.

Germline loops: CDR1 SGHVS, CDR2 FQNEAQ. Trimming left V 7 bases short and J 1 base short, with 13 bases between. This CDR3 has 14 residues. Only in-frame clones appear in the TCRdb table, and some are missing; sequencing was by immunoSEQ multiplex PCR. The data show 110,000 to 150,000 clones, around 81% seen once. The gene calls are TRBV7-8 and TRBJ1-1; D is unresolved. This sequence originates from a human donor in a cohort sampled during active COVID-19. Source material: peripheral blood. The CDR3: CASTSNMQNTEAFF. The CDR3 DNA reads TGTGCCAGCACCTCGAACATGCAGAACACTGAAGCTTTCTTT. The full variable domain, rest sourced from reference TRBV7-8 and TRBJ1-1, is GAGVSQSPRYKVAKRGQDVALRCDPISGHVSLFWYQQALGQGPEFLTYFQNEAQLDKSGLPSDRFFAERPEGSVSTLKIQRTQQEDSAVYLCASTSNMQNTEAFFGQGTRLTVV.